A selection of T cell receptor beta chains follows, all from one sample in a study of T cells in Graves' hyperthyroidism and ophthalmopathy. TCRdb analysed the multiplex PCR reads with MiXCR anew, one entry per CDR3 protein. The sample lists just under 750,000 distinct CDR3 sequences; around a third were seen once. Material for sequencing was blood. The source of these receptors is a woman aged 40 to 50 with Graves' hyperthyroidism. Both conserved end residues are part of each CDR3. D genes are given only for firm matches. The size field is filled for only some rows; it gives once, few, many or a size class.

D,J,size,V,CDR3,DNA
TRBD1,TRBJ2-2,-,TRBV7-9,CASSLSIDRGNTGELFF,TGTGCCAGCAGCTTAAGTATCGACAGGGGCAACACCGGGGAGCTGTTTTTT
TRBD1,TRBJ2-3,once,TRBV2,CASRAGTAYTDTQYF,TGTGCCAGCAGGGCCGGGACAGCTTACACAGATACGCAGTATTTT
-,TRBJ2-3,-,TRBV10-3,CASSVSEGGTDTQYF,TGTGCCAGCAGCGTTAGCGAGGGGGGGACAGATACGCAGTATTTT
-,TRBJ1-2,many,TRBV29-1,CSVEGSGYTF,TGCAGCGTTGAAGGGTCCGGCTACACCTTC
-,TRBJ1-5,few,TRBV20-1,CSAARREYSNQPQHF,TGCAGTGCTGCAAGACGGGAATATAGCAATCAGCCCCAGCATTTT
TRBD1,TRBJ1-2,many,TRBV25-1,CASSGAGGYGYTF,TGTGCCAGCAGTGGAGCAGGGGGCTATGGCTACACCTTC
TRBD1,TRBJ2-2,few,TRBV5-1,CASSVVGTANTGELFF,TGCGCCAGCAGCGTTGTGGGGACAGCGAACACCGGGGAGCTGTTTTTT
-,TRBJ2-2,once,TRBV14,CASSRVGSGELFF,TGTGCCAGCAGCCGCGTGGGTTCCGGGGAGCTGTTTTTT
-,TRBJ1-5,-,TRBV5-8,CASSLEPQHF,TGTGCCAGCAGCCTAGAACCCCAGCATTTT
TRBD1,TRBJ1-1,-,TRBV29-1,CSVEDQRLWRRTGNFAEAFF,TGCAGCGTTGAAGATCAAAGACTGTGGAGGCGGACAGGGAATTTCGCTGAAGCTTTCTTT
-,TRBJ2-6,few,TRBV5-4,CASSPRGGAGANVLTF,TGTGCCAGCAGCCCCAGGGGGGGGGCTGGGGCCAACGTCCTGACTTTC
TRBD1,TRBJ1-5,many,TRBV7-9,CASSFETGQLSNQPQHF,TGTGCCAGCAGCTTCGAGACAGGGCAGCTTAGCAATCAGCCCCAGCATTTT
TRBD1,TRBJ1-4,few,TRBV2,CASRLTGQPNEKLFF,TGTGCCAGCAGGCTAACGGGACAGCCTAATGAAAAACTGTTTTTT
TRBD2,TRBJ2-7,-,TRBV7-9,CASTFPSGSGEQYF,TGTGCCAGCACCTTTCCTAGCGGGAGCGGCGAGCAGTACTTC
-,TRBJ2-5,-,TRBV4-3,CASSQDVPGIQETQYF,TGCGCCAGCAGCCAAGATGTGCCGGGGATCCAAGAGACCCAGTACTTC
TRBD1,TRBJ2-6,-,TRBV15,CATSSAVQGTGANVLTF,TGTGCCACCAGCAGTGCGGTACAGGGGACTGGGGCCAACGTCCTGACTTTC
-,TRBJ2-2,many,TRBV2,CASRRGGELFF,TGTGCCAGCAGGCGGGGAGGGGAGCTGTTTTTT
-,TRBJ2-7,-,TRBV11-2,CASSLNVAVNYEQYF,TGTGCCAGCAGCTTAAACGTAGCGGTCAACTACGAGCAGTACTTC
-,TRBJ2-2,-,TRBV6-1,CASRRAPGGAGNTGELFF,TGTGCCAGCAGGCGAGCACCGGGGGGCGCCGGGAACACCGGGGAGCTGTTTTTT
TRBD2,TRBJ2-7,few,TRBV5-1,CASSLSLRAGLAGDRQYF,TGTGCCAGCAGCTTATCCTTGAGGGCGGGGCTAGCGGGGGACCGGCAGTACTTC
TRBD1,TRBJ1-2,many,TRBV6-1,CASSSGGDPPSYTF,TGTGCCAGCAGTTCAGGGGGGGACCCTCCAAGCTACACCTTC
-,TRBJ1-5,-,TRBV10-3,CAISDQGASNQPQHF,TGTGCCATCAGTGATCAGGGCGCAAGCAATCAGCCCCAGCATTTT
TRBD1,TRBJ2-3,-,TRBV11-1,CASSPYAGGTQYF,TGTGCCAGCAGCCCCTATGCAGGGGGTACGCAGTATTTT
TRBD1,TRBJ1-2,-,TRBV10-3,CAISTEGDRGDYGYTF,TGTGCCATCAGTACGGAAGGGGACAGGGGGGACTATGGCTACACCTTC
-,TRBJ1-2,many,TRBV5-5,CASGRFGGQADYGYTF,TGTGCCAGCGGGCGTTTTGGGGGGCAGGCCGACTATGGCTACACCTTC
-,TRBJ2-5,-,TRBV5-5,CASSFYPPGRSAETQYF,TGTGCCAGCAGCTTCTACCCACCGGGCAGATCCGCAGAGACCCAGTACTTC
-,TRBJ1-1,many,TRBV11-3,CASSSPGHTEAFF,TGTGCCAGCAGCTCACCGGGACACACTGAAGCTTTCTTT
-,TRBJ1-1,-,TRBV10-2,CASRAKNTEAFF,TGCGCCAGCAGGGCCAAGAACACTGAAGCTTTCTTT